The 26 T cell receptor beta chains below were found in one sample sequenced in a study of blood T cell repertoires in COVID-19. Sequenced by immunoSEQ multiplex PCR; TCRdb stores in-frame clones only, minus some. Here the sample spans tens of thousands of clones, around 86% being singletons. Sequences were obtained from peripheral blood. The receptors here all came from an elderly man with acute or convalescent COVID-19.

The V and J genes are TRBV29-1 and TRBJ1-2; D ambiguous. The germline V gene encodes CDR1 SQVTM and CDR2 ANQGSEA. Between the trimmed V and J ends, which lost 2 bases and 1 base, there was a span of 11 bases. CDR3 length equals 14 residues. CDR3 sequence: CSVEMVEGNYGYTF. The CDR3 DNA reads as TGCAGCGTTGAAATGGTTGAGGGTAACTATGGCTACACCTTC.

The chain recombines TRBV2 with TRBJ2-1, with 9 bases lining up with TRBD1. The CDR3 loop spans 14 amino acids. CDR1 and CDR2 (germline): SNHLY, FYNNEI. The V gene end was trimmed by 8 bases and the J gene end by 7 bases; junction bases not matched to a gene: 9. The CDR3 DNA reads as TGTGCCAGCCGGGACAGGGTTAACGCGAATGAGCAGTTCTTC. This codes for CASRDRVNANEQFF.

This clone was observed a few times. The V and J genes are TRBV5-1 and TRBJ1-3; no reliable D call. The germline V gene encodes CDR1 SGHRS and CDR2 YFSETQ. The germline V and J ends were trimmed by 4 bases and 0 bases, with 11 bases remaining between them. The CDR3 runs to 15 residues. The DNA of the CDR3 is TGCGCCAGCAGCCACGGGATAGACTCTGGAAACACCATATATTTT. Protein: CASSHGIDSGNTIYF.

This clone was seen a handful of times. The V call is TRBV18, the J call TRBJ2-3; 11 positions agree with TRBD2. The junction had 4 bases not matched to a gene; V was cut back by 3 bases and J by 2 bases. CDR3 length: 16 residues. Germline CDR1 is KGHSH and CDR2 is LQKENI. The CDR3 region has the DNA TGTGCCAGCTCACCTGGGACTAGCGGATACACAGATACGCAGTATTTT. Translating gives CASSPGTSGYTDTQYF.

The chain employs TRBV18 and TRBJ2-5, with D maybe TRBD2 (5 bases). Trimming shortened V by 2 bases and J by 2 bases, and 9 bases separated the two germline ends. This CDR3 has 14 amino acids. The V gene's germline CDR1 is KGHSH and CDR2 LQKENI. The CDR3 sequence: CASSPWTPQETQYF. The CDR3 DNA follows: TGTGCCAGCTCACCATGGACTCCTCAAGAGACCCAGTACTTC.

The sample holds one count of this clone. This chain links TRBV7-2 with TRBJ2-1; D uncertain. This CDR3 has 13 residues. Trimming took off 0 bases at V and 3 bases at J, with 3 bases between the two ends. Germline CDR1 and CDR2: SGHTA and FQGNSA. DNA of the CDR3: TGTGCCAGCAGCTTAGCTAGCTACAATGAGCAGTTCTTC. Amino acid sequence: CASSLASYNEQFF.

The V and J genes are TRBV9 and TRBJ2-3; TRBD1 matches at 9 bases. CDR1 and CDR2 (germline): SGDLS, YYNGEE. This CDR3 has 16 amino acids. The V segment lost 3 bases and the J segment 3 bases; nucleotides outside the gene matches: 8. The CDR3: CASSAFGTGKTDTQYF. Written as DNA, the CDR3 is TGTGCCAGCAGCGCGTTCGGGACAGGGAAGACAGATACGCAGTATTTT. The variable domain in full, with the rest retrieved from reference TRBV9 and TRBJ2-3, is DSGVTQTPKHLITATGQRVTLRCSPRSGDLSVYWYQQSLDQGLQFLIQYYNGEERAKGNILERFSAQQFPDLHSELNLSSLELGDSALYFCASSAFGTGKTDTQYFGPGTRLTVL.

This clone occurred a few times. This rearrangement joins TRBV27 to TRBJ2-1, with TRBD2 matching over 12 bases. The CDR3 consists of 18 residues. J lost 2 bases, V lost 4 bases, and 9 bases had no gene match. In germline, CDR1 is MNHEY, CDR2 SMNVEV (reference sequence). The CDR3 sequence: CASSSLTSGGPTYNEQFF. The CDR3 nucleotides are TGTGCCAGCAGTTCATTGACTAGCGGGGGCCCTACCTACAATGAGCAGTTCTTC.

The V call is TRBV12-5, the J call TRBJ2-2; 7 nucleotides align to TRBD1. V shed 6 bases and J 2 bases; nucleotides not matched to a gene: 6. The CDR3 sequence is 15 residues long. CDR1 and CDR2 from the germline V gene are LGHNT and FRNRAP. The CDR3, as DNA: TGTGCTAGTGGAGAACAGGGGTTTAACACCGGGGAGCTGTTTTTT. This codes for CASGEQGFNTGELFF.

This sequence joins TRBV27 and TRBJ1-3; D perhaps matches TRBD1 (6 bases). Trimming shortened V by 5 bases and J by 1 base, and 9 bases separated the two germline ends. CDR3 length equals 14 residues. CDR1 MNHEY and CDR2 SMNVEV come from the germline V gene (reference sequence). In nucleotides, the CDR3 is TGTGCCAGCAGTACAGGGATTTCTGGAAACACCATATATTTT. Its translation is CASSTGISGNTIYF.

V usage is TRBV4-1 and J usage is TRBJ2-7; weak D call: TRBD1 (5 bases). Germline loops: CDR1 MGHRA, CDR2 YSYEKL. Trimming pared 0 bases from V and 5 bases from J, leaving 14 bases between. This CDR3 contains 15 residues. The CDR3 spells CASSQEPGSAHEQYF. DNA for the CDR3: TGCGCCAGCAGCCAAGAGCCAGGGTCCGCCCACGAGCAGTACTTC.

The J gene is TRBJ2-1, the V gene TRBV9, with 11 nucleotides matching TRBD2. This CDR3 is 16 amino acids long. The ends lost 2 bases at V and 9 bases at J; junction bases unmatched: 10. Looked up from germline, CDR1 is SGDLS and CDR2 is YYNGEE. DNA for the CDR3: TGTGCCAGCAGCGTTACTAGCGGGAGCCCCAAGGGTGAGCAGTTCTTC. Translating gives CASSVTSGSPKGEQFF.

J is TRBJ1-2 and V is TRBV25-1, with 7 bases identical to TRBD1. Germline CDR1 MGHDK, CDR2 SYGVNS. The CDR3 covers 13 residues. After removal of 5 bases from V and 4 bases from J, the junction contained 4 bases not matched to a gene. The CDR3 sequence: CASSSGTAYGYTF. The CDR3 DNA follows: TGTGCCAGCAGTTCCGGGACAGCCTATGGCTACACCTTC.

This chain joins TRBV11-2 and TRBJ1-2; D gene uncertain. The length of the CDR3 is 12 residues. V was trimmed by 5 bases and J by 8 bases, leaving 12 bases between them. Germline CDR1 SGHAT, CDR2 FQNNGV. CDR3 in DNA: TGTGCCAGCAGCCCAGTCGTCACCGGCTACACCTTC. Protein sequence: CASSPVVTGYTF.

This rearrangement joins TRBV29-1 to TRBJ2-5, with 12 bases matching TRBD2. This CDR3 comprises 20 residues. The ends lost 0 bases at V and 1 base at J; junction bases unmatched: 15. Germline V gene data show CDR1 as SQVTM and CDR2 as ANQGSEA. The CDR3 sequence is CSVEEAGTSGRGHLQETQYF. In DNA, the CDR3 is TGCAGCGTTGAAGAAGCAGGGACTAGCGGGCGTGGCCACCTCCAAGAGACCCAGTACTTC. The complete variable domain, with remaining parts taken from reference TRBV29-1 and TRBJ2-5, reads SAVISQKPSRDICQRGTSLTIQCQVDSQVTMMFWYRQQPGQSLTLIATANQGSEATYESGFVIDKFPISRPNLTFSTLTVSNMSPEDSSIYLCSVEEAGTSGRGHLQETQYFGPGTRLLVL.

This clone was observed once. The V call is TRBV5-4, the J call TRBJ2-2; 9 bases are shared with TRBD2. The germline CDR1 and CDR2 sequences are SGHNT and YYREEE (reference sequence). The CDR3 is 16 residues long. Losses at the gene ends were 1 base for V and 3 bases for J; bases not matched to a gene: 4. The CDR3 loop is CASSLSSGGYTGELFF. CDR3 DNA sequence: TGTGCCAGCAGCTTGAGTAGCGGGGGTTACACCGGGGAGCTGTTTTTT.

V gene TRBV27 combines with J gene TRBJ2-7; D perhaps matches TRBD1 (6 bases). The CDR3 spans 13 residues. CDR1 and CDR2 (germline): MNHEY, SMNVEV (reference sequence). V was pared by 5 bases and J by 2 bases, with 10 bases between. CDR3 sequence: CASSRQVTYEQYF. The CDR3 DNA reads as TGTGCCAGCAGTAGACAGGTTACCTACGAGCAGTACTTC.

This clone was seen only a few times. This rearrangement joins TRBV7-2 to TRBJ2-7; 9 bases line up with TRBD1. J lost 5 bases, V lost 5 bases, and 13 bases had no gene match. The CDR3 spans 16 residues. Germline V gene lookup returns CDR1 SGHTA and CDR2 FQGNSA. The CDR3 here is CASSRQAGQGSHEQYF. The CDR3 bases are TGTGCCAGCAGCCGCCAGGCCGGACAGGGGTCCCACGAGCAGTACTTC.

The chain recombines TRBV6-5 with TRBJ2-6, with TRBD1 matching over 7 bases. The CDR3 has 15 amino acids. The J segment lost 4 bases and the V segment lost 6 bases, leaving 6 bases of the junction unmatched. Looked up from germline, CDR1 is MNHEY and CDR2 is SVGAGI. CDR3 sequence (DNA): TGTGCCAGCAGGCCCGACAGGGCGGGGGCCAACGTCCTGACTTTC. It encodes CASRPDRAGANVLTF.

CDR3 region: CASSAGTVGGPYEQYF. Written as DNA, the CDR3 is TGTGCCAGTAGTGCCGGGACAGTTGGAGGTCCCTACGAGCAGTACTTC. The chain employs TRBV19 and TRBJ2-7, with TRBD1 identical over 7 bases. With V trimmed by 5 bases and J by 2 bases, 12 bases remained unmatched. CDR3 length: 16 amino acids. Germline-derived CDR1 and CDR2 are LNHDA and SQIVND (reference sequence).

J is TRBJ2-5 and V is TRBV2; weak D call: TRBD1 (6 bases). Germline V CDR1 and CDR2: SNHLY, FYNNEI. Trimming took 11 bases from V and 4 from J, leaving 17 bases between them. The CDR3 length is 13 residues. The CDR3 reads CAVMWGRGETQYF. CDR3 DNA: TGTGCCGTTATGTGGGGGCGAGGAGAGACCCAGTACTTC. Looking up the rest from reference TRBV2 and TRBJ2-5 gives the full variable domain: EPEVTQTPSHQVTQMGQEVILRCVPISNHLYFYWYRQILGQKVEFLVSFYNNEISEKSEIFDDQFSVERPDGSNFTLKIRSTKLEDSAMYFCAVMWGRGETQYFGPGTRLLVL.

The gene calls are TRBV7-3 and TRBJ2-2; TRBD2 matches 13 bases. The CDR3 covers 21 residues. Looked up from germline, CDR1 is SGHTA and CDR2 is FQGTGA. Losses at the gene ends were 2 bases for V and 3 bases for J; bases not matched to a gene: 15. CDR3 residues: CASSLLPGLAGSRGDTGELFF. For the CDR3, the DNA is TGTGCCAGCAGCTTATTGCCGGGACTAGCGGGGTCCCGAGGTGACACCGGGGAGCTGTTTTTT.

The chain couples TRBV7-9 to TRBJ2-3; the match to TRBD2 covers 8 bases. Trimming removed 5 bases from V and 6 bases from J; junction bases left unmatched: 13. Looked up from germline, CDR1 is SEHNR and CDR2 is FQNEAQ (reference sequence). The CDR3 totals 16 residues. In DNA form, the CDR3 reads TGTGCCAGCAGCCCCTCCGGGGGGGGCCCTCGGGATACGCAGTATTTT. Its protein product is CASSPSGGGPRDTQYF.

The chain couples TRBV10-2 to TRBJ2-1; 10 bases are shared with TRBD2. Germline lookup yields CDR1 WSHSY and CDR2 SAAADI. The V and J ends lost 8 bases and 10 bases, in that order; junction bases with no gene match: 8. CDR3 length: 13 residues. CDR3 sequence: CASGSGGASEQFF. The DNA for the CDR3 is TGCGCCAGCGGAAGCGGGGGGGCATCGGAGCAGTTCTTC.

This chain links TRBV18 with TRBJ2-7; no reliable D call. The V gene's germline CDR1 is KGHSH and CDR2 LQKENI. This CDR3 contains 12 residues. With 3 bases removed from V and 2 bases from J, the gap between germline ends came to 5 bases. The CDR3 loop reads CASSPQTYEQYF. CDR3 in DNA: TGTGCCAGCTCACCCCAAACCTACGAGCAGTACTTC.

The J gene is TRBJ1-4, the V gene TRBV7-2; no reliable D call. Trimming removed 0 bases from V and 3 bases from J, with 8 bases in between. Germline CDR1 is SGHTA and CDR2 is FQGNSA. The CDR3 runs to 15 residues. CDR3 region: CASSLAGGANEKLFF. Here the CDR3 DNA reads TGTGCCAGCAGCTTAGCGGGAGGCGCTAATGAAAAACTGTTTTTT. Looking up the rest from reference TRBV7-2 and TRBJ1-4 gives the full variable domain: GAGVSQSPSNKVTEKGKDVELRCDPISGHTALYWYRQSLGQGLEFLIYFQGNSAPDKSGLPSDRFSAERTGGSVSTLTIQRTQQEDSAVYLCASSLAGGANEKLFFGSGTQLSVL.